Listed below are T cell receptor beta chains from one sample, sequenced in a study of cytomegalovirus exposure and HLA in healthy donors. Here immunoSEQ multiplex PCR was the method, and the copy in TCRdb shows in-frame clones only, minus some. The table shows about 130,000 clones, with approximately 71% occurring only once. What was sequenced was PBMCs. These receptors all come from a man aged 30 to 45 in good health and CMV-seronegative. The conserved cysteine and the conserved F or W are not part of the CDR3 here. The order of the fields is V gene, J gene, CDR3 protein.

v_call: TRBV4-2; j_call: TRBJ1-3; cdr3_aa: ASWYANTIY
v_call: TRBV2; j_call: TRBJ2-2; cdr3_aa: ASSRDTDGELF
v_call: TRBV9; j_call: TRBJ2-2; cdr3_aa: ASSKGQGVNTGELF
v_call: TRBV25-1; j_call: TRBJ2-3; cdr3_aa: ASARGSGRLTDTQY
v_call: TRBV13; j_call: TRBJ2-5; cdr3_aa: ASSSALFGQREPQY
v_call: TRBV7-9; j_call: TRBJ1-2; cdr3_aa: ASRGQLRRYGYT
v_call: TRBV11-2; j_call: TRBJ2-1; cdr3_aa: ASSLDSGQGANEQF
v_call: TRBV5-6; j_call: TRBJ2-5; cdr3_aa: ASSWRGDYLQETQY
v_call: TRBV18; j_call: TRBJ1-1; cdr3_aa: ASSPEVGTEAF
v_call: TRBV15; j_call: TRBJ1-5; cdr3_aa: ATSRVPGSTNQPQH
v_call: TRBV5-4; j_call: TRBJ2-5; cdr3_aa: GCSTGDGGQETQY
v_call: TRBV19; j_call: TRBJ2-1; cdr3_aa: ASSESGTGVKEQF
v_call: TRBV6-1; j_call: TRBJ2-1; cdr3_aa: ASSGITGIEQF
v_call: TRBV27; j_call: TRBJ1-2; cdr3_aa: ATKTGGYFYGYT
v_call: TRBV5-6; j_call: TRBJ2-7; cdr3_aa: ASSLGEVLWY
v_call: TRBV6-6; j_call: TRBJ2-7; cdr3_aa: ASTRETGSSYEQY